The clone carrying this T cell receptor (beta chain) was counted ten times or more. Between the trimmed V and J ends, which lost 5 bases and 0 bases, there was a span of 14 bases. The CDR3 contains 16 residues. Germline CDR1 and CDR2: MDHEN and SYDVKM. The record originates from a study of T cells in Graves' hyperthyroidism and ophthalmopathy. Amplified regions were TCR beta CDR3 sequences from RNA transcripts. A set of HTBI primers served as the primers for a first-round RT-PCR of the TCR CDR3. TCRdb called the multiplex PCR reads again in MiXCR, with one record for every CDR3 protein. Of hundreds of thousands of distinct CDR3 sequences in the sample, over 10% were seen once.

The chain carries TRBV28 and TRBJ2-1; D not certain. The sequenced material came from blood. The source of this sequence is a woman younger than 30 with Graves' hyperthyroidism. CDR3 nucleotide sequence: TGTGCCAGCAGTCTCCCCGGAGCCTCCTCCTACAATGAGCAGTTCTTC. Protein: CASSLPGASSYNEQFF.